This paragraph reports one TCR beta chain. The germline V gene encodes CDR1 SGDLS and CDR2 YYNGEE. Trimming removed 3 bases from V and 5 bases from J; junction bases left unmatched: 18. CDR3 size: 18 residues. This sample stems from a study of cytomegalovirus exposure and HLA in healthy donors. Some clones are missing from TCRdb's copy, which holds only in-frame ones; the method was immunoSEQ multiplex PCR. The data show about 350,000 clones, 87% seen once. This TCR derives from a woman aged 25 to 39 in good health and CMV-seropositive. Specimen: PBMCs. The rearrangement uses TRBV9 and TRBJ2-3; TRBD1 aligns across 7 bases. CDR3 nucleotides: TGTGCCAGCAGCGCAAGGGGGCGGATTATAGGATTGCTAGATACGCAGTATTTT. Translation: CASSARGRIIGLLDTQYF.